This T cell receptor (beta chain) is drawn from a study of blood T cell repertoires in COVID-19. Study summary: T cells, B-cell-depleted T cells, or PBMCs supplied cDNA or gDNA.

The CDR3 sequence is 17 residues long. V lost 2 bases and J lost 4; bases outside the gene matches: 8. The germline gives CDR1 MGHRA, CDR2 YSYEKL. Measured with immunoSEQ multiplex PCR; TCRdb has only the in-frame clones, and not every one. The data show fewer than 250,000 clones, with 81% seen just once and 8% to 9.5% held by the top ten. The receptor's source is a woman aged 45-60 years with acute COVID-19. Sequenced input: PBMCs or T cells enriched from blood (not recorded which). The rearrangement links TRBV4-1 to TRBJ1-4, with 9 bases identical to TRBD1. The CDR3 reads CASSQTGTGFFNEKLFF. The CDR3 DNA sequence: TGCGCCAGCAGCCAAACCGGGACAGGGTTCTTTAATGAAAAACTGTTTTTT.